These 19 T cell receptor beta chains were all obtained from the same sample, sequenced in a study of somatic mutations in cytotoxic T cells in rheumatoid arthritis. Sequencing was performed with immunoSEQ multiplex PCR; in TCRdb, only in-frame clones are kept and a portion is missing. The sample shows 10,000 to 15,000 clones, approximately 69% of them seen only once. Sequenced sample: CD8+ T cells sorted from blood. Source of these receptors: a man in his sixties or seventies in good health.

The chain employs TRBV29-1 and TRBJ2-3, with TRBD2 identical over 7 bases. Germline CDR1 SQVTM, CDR2 ANQGSEA. With 4 bases clipped from V and 4 bases from J, the junction kept 5 bases outside the gene matches. The CDR3 runs to 13 residues. The CDR3 spells CSVASGVPDTQYF. CDR3 sequence (DNA): TGCAGCGTTGCCAGCGGGGTCCCAGATACGCAGTATTTT.

This rearrangement joins TRBV6-4 to TRBJ2-6; no firm D call. Looked up from germline, CDR1 is MRHNA and CDR2 is SNTAGT. V was pared by 2 bases and J by 0 bases, with 2 bases between. The CDR3 has 14 amino acids. The CDR3 loop reads CASSDNSGANVLTF. The CDR3, as DNA: TGTGCCAGCAGTGACAACTCTGGGGCCAACGTCCTGACTTTC.

This clone turned up a few times. The chain recombines TRBV7-9 with TRBJ2-7; TRBD2 agrees at 11 bases. V lost 5 bases to trimming and J lost 2 bases; unmatched junction nucleotides: 11. The CDR3 loop spans 17 amino acids. CDR1 SEHNR and CDR2 FQNEAQ come from the germline V gene (reference sequence). The CDR3 DNA follows: TGTGCCAGCAGCCCTAAGATGACTAGCGGGACCGCCTACGAGCAGTACTTC. Translating gives CASSPKMTSGTAYEQYF.

Only one count was recorded for this clone. The chain is built from TRBV5-1 and TRBJ2-3, with 8 bases that match TRBD2. This CDR3 comprises 18 residues. The germline V gene encodes CDR1 SGHRS and CDR2 YFSETQ. Trimming at V came to 0 bases and at J to 0 bases, leaving 9 bases not matched to a gene. DNA of the CDR3: TGCGCCAGCAGCTTGGACAGGATAGCGGGGATTAGCACAGATACGCAGTATTTT. This sequence encodes CASSLDRIAGISTDTQYF.

The chain employs TRBV14 and TRBJ2-2; 9 bases fit TRBD1. Germline loops: CDR1 SGHDN, CDR2 FVKESK. V lost 5 bases and J lost 2; bases outside the gene matches: 3. The CDR3 has 15 residues. CDR3 nucleotide sequence: TGTGCCAGCAGCAAGGGACAGGGTAACACCGGGGAGCTGTTTTTT. Amino acid sequence: CASSKGQGNTGELFF.

In its sample, this clone ranks as medium-sized (0.01 to 0.1%). The chain recombines TRBV4-3 with TRBJ2-6; D might be TRBD1 (6 bases). The CDR3 spans 17 residues. The germline V gene encodes CDR1 LGHNA and CDR2 YSLEER. With 1 base removed from V and 0 bases from J, the gap between germline ends came to 10 bases. The CDR3 nucleotides read TGCGCCAGCAGCCAAGGGGACACAGGCTCTGGGGCCAACGTCCTGACTTTC. It translates to CASSQGDTGSGANVLTF.

With respect to this clone: No DNA is shown, since the ends of the CDR3 on it are uncertain; the CDR3 is the one TCRdb lists. V gene TRBV21-1 combines with J gene TRBJ1-1; the table's TRBD1 call for D was not verified on the DNA. TRBV21-1 is termed a pseudogene. The CDR3 length is 18 residues, termini included. CDR3 protein: CASSKPRWGQGSDTEAFF.

This sequence joins TRBV30 and TRBJ1-5; D may be TRBD1 (5 bases). The germline gives CDR1 GTSNPN, CDR2 SVGIG (reference sequence). Trimming pared 8 bases from V and 2 bases from J, leaving 16 bases between. This CDR3 is 14 amino acids long. The chain's CDR3 is CALQTVAGNQPQHF. The CDR3 DNA reads as TGTGCCCTCCAGACAGTAGCAGGCAATCAGCCCCAGCATTTT.

In DNA, the CDR3 is TGTGCCAGCAGTTACATCAAAGGAAATGAGCAGTTCTTC. Residues: CASSYIKGNEQFF. This chain joins TRBV6-5 and TRBJ2-1; D not certain. Germline loops: CDR1 MNHEY, CDR2 SVGAGI. Trimming left V 2 bases short and J 7 bases short, with 9 bases between. CDR3 size: 13 residues.

This clone occurred once. The J gene is TRBJ1-5, the V gene TRBV5-1; D is ambiguous. The CDR3 has 15 amino acids. Looked up from germline, CDR1 is SGHRS and CDR2 is YFSETQ. V was cut by 0 bases and J by 1 base, with 8 bases left in between. CDR3 DNA: TGCGCCAGCAGCTTGGATCCGGGAAGCAATCAGCCCCAGCATTTT. Translated, it gives CASSLDPGSNQPQHF.

This clone rates as large (0.1 to 1%). The CDR3 DNA follows: TGTGCCAGCAGACCCGTGACAAGCAATCAGCCCCAGCATTTT. Protein sequence: CASRPVTSNQPQHF. This sequence joins TRBV7-8 and TRBJ1-5, with D unclear. The CDR3 consists of 14 residues. V lost 6 bases and J lost 1, with 10 bases in between. Germline CDR1 is SGHVS and CDR2 is FQNEAQ.

This clone occurred once. The chain is built from TRBV6-5 and TRBJ2-1; D remains unclear. The germline V gene has CDR1 MNHEY and CDR2 SVGAGI. There are 14 residues in the CDR3. The ends were cut back, 8 bases at V and 2 bases at J, with 13 bases in the middle. The CDR3 DNA is TGTGCCAGCGGGGTCAGGTCTACCTACAATGAGCAGTTCTTC. This encodes CASGVRSTYNEQFF.

The rearrangement joins TRBV19 to TRBJ1-2, with no clear D. Looked up from germline, CDR1 is LNHDA and CDR2 is SQIVND (reference sequence). CDR3 length: 11 residues. V lost 7 bases and J 8 bases, leaving 11 bases between the germline ends. Written as DNA, the CDR3 is TGTGCCAGTACGGGGTTCGTCGGCTACACCTTC. Its protein product is CASTGFVGYTF.

The chain has TRBV15 and TRBJ1-1, with D possibly matching TRBD1 (5 bases). Germline values: CDR1 LNHNV, CDR2 YYDKDF (reference sequence). This CDR3 comprises 16 residues. V lost 4 bases and J lost 1, with 16 bases in between. The CDR3 DNA reads as TGTGCCACCAGCACCTTAGGGCCGGGGGGGAACACTGAAGCTTTCTTT. Translated, it gives CATSTLGPGGNTEAFF. Using reference TRBV15 and TRBJ1-1 for the parts outside the CDR3, the full variable domain is DAMVIQNPRYQVTQFGKPVTLSCSQTLNHNVMYWYQQKSSQAPKLLFHYYDKDFNNEADTPDNFQSRRPNTSFCFLDIRSPGLGDTAMYLCATSTLGPGGNTEAFFGQGTRLTVV.

V and J are TRBV6-5 and TRBJ2-7, with D perhaps matching TRBD2 (6 bases). CDR1 is MNHEY, CDR2 SVGAGI, per germline. V shed 0 bases and J shed 5 bases, with 14 bases lying between them. The CDR3 contains 15 residues. The CDR3 nucleotides are TGTGCCAGCAGTTACTCTGCCGGAGCGGGTAACGAGCAGTACTTC. Its protein is CASSYSAGAGNEQYF.

The chain links TRBV6-5 to TRBJ1-4, with D possibly being TRBD1 (5 bases). The CDR3 extends over 14 amino acids. The germline V gene has CDR1 MNHEY and CDR2 SVGAGI. Trimming cost V 4 bases and J 8 bases, with 14 bases left between them. CDR3 bases: TGTGCCAGCAGTTCGACGCAGGGAGGGGAAAAACTGTTTTTT. This gives the protein CASSSTQGGEKLFF.

This clone has a handful of counts. V and J are TRBV7-9 and TRBJ2-7; D not resolved. The CDR3 covers 12 residues. Trimming took off 1 base at V and 2 bases at J, with 3 bases between the two ends. The germline V gene encodes CDR1 SEHNR and CDR2 FQNEAQ (reference sequence). Written as DNA, the CDR3 is TGTGCCAGCAGCTTAGACCCCTACGAGCAGTACTTC. Protein: CASSLDPYEQYF.

The chain has TRBV5-3 and TRBJ2-5; D remains ambiguous. TRBV5-3 is identified as an open reading frame with a role that is uncertain. This CDR3 region has 12 residues. The germline V and J ends were trimmed by 6 bases and 5 bases, with 11 bases remaining between them. The CDR3 spells CARKTLGETQYF. The CDR3, as DNA: TGTGCCAGAAAAACCCTGGGGGAGACCCAGTACTTC.

The chain has TRBV5-4 and TRBJ2-1; 13 nucleotides match TRBD2. J was trimmed by 14 bases and V by 3 bases; bases with no gene match: 11. This CDR3 contains 15 residues. CDR1 SGHNT and CDR2 YYREEE come from the germline V gene (reference sequence). Here the CDR3 reads CASSWGGLAGEGEFF. The CDR3 DNA reads as TGTGCCAGCAGCTGGGGTGGACTAGCGGGGGAAGGGGAGTTCTTC.